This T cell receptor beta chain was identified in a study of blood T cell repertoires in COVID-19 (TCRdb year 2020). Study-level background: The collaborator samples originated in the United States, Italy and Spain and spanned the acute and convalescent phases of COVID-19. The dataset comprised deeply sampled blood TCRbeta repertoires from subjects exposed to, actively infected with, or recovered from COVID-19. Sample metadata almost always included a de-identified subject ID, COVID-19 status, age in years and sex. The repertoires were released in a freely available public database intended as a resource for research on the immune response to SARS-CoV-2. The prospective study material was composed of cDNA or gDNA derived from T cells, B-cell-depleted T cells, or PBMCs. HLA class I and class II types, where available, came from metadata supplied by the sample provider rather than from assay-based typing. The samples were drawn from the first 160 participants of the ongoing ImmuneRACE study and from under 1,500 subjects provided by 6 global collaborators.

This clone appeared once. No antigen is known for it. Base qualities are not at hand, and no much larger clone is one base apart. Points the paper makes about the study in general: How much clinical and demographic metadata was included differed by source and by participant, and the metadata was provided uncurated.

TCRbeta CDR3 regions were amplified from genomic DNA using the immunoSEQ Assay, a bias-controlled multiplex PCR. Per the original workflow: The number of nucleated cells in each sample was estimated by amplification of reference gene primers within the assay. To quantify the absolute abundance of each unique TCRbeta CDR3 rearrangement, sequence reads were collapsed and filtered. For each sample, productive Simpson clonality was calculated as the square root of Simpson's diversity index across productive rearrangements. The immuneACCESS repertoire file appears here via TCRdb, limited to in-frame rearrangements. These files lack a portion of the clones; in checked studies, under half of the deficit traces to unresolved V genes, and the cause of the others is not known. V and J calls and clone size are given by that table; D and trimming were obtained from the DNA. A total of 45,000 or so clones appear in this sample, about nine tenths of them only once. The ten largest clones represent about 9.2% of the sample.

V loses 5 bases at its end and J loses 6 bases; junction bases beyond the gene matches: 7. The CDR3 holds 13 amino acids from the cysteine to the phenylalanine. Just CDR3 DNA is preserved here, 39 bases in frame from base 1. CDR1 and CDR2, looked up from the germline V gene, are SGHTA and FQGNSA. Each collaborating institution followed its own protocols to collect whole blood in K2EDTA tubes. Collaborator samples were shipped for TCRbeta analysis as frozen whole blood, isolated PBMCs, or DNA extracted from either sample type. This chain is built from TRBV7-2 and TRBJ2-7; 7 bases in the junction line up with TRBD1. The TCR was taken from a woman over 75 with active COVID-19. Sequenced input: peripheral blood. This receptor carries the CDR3 CASSPPWTGEQYF. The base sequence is TGTGCCAGCAGCCCCCCCTGGACAGGCGAGCAGTACTTC.